Within the sample, the clone carrying this TCR beta chain is medium-sized (0.01 to 0.1%). Its antigen is as yet unknown. Clinical symptoms, serum thyroxine and TRAb, thyroid ultrasound and orbital computed tomography were used for the diagnoses. J lost 5 bases, V lost 6 bases, and 10 bases had no gene match. In germline, CDR1 is SQVTM, CDR2 ANQGSEA. This CDR3 region has 14 residues. The CDR3 regions of TCR beta were amplified from RNA transcripts. TCR CDR3 underwent first-round RT-PCR with the HTBI primer set. Via MiXCR, TCRdb re-called the multiplex PCR reads, giving one row per CDR3 protein. The data show around 600,000 distinct CDR3 sequences, nearly 45% seen once. The data stem from a study of T cells in Graves' hyperthyroidism and ophthalmopathy. Whole-study findings and limits: A median 6.5 months before onset, the model predicted ophthalmopathy. Peripheral blood also featured most of the thyroid clonotypes expanded above 0.001. Stable hyperthyroidism and ophthalmopathy were separated using 13 V-J signatures.

The material sequenced was peripheral blood or thyroid tissue (not recorded which). The chain has TRBV29-1 and TRBJ2-5; TRBD1 matches 9 bases. This clonotype was obtained from an adult man with Graves' disease, either hyperthyroidism or ophthalmopathy (not recorded which). CDR3 DNA: TGCAGCGTGAGGCGACAGGGGGTACGGGAGACCCAGTACTTC. Protein product: CSVRRQGVRETQYF.